This TCR beta chain was identified during a study of OX40 agonist ivuxolimab in advanced cancers. In the study overall: Two cutaneous melanoma patients and one hepatocellular carcinoma patient, three in all, had partial responses. Study results and limitations: Among the least clonally expanded were partial responders at 0.1-3.0 mg/kg. No antigen was identified for the clonally expanded peripheral T cells.

CDR3 length equals 15 residues. V dropped 5 bases and J dropped 8 bases, with 18 bases sitting between them. Germline loops: CDR1 MGHDK, CDR2 SYGVNS. Baseline, cycle 4 day 1, and cycle 7 day 1 were the blood sampling points. As regards this clone: Its target is not known.

Assay: immunoSEQ multiplex PCR; the TCRdb copy retains only in-frame clones and omits some. The table shows tens of thousands of clones, with approximately 83% occurring only once. J is TRBJ1-4 and V is TRBV25-1; TRBD1 might be the D (6 bases). The sample here was CD4+ or CD8+ T cells sorted from blood, taken in a trial of the OX40 agonist ivuxolimab. The clonotype originates from an adult with an advanced solid tumor such as melanoma, head and neck, liver or kidney cancer. The CDR3 is CASSTLEGGNEKLFF. The CDR3, as DNA: TGTGCCAGCAGTACCCTAGAAGGGGGGAACGAAAAACTGTTTTTT.